The text below deals with one T cell receptor beta chain. This sample's TCRbeta library carried unique molecular identifier barcodes. Using its own MiXCR run on the PCR reads, TCRdb lists one record per CDR3 protein. This repertoire shows about 610,000 distinct CDR3 sequences, about 10% found once; its top ten account for about 4%. This entry is derived from a study of T-cell reconstitution after alpha-beta-depleted transplantation in children. Deletions cut 6 bases from V and 4 bases from J, with 13 bases between. The CDR3 extends over 15 amino acids. Germline V gene lookup returns CDR1 MDHEN and CDR2 SYDVKM.

V is TRBV28 and J is TRBJ2-6, with a possible D match to TRBD1 (5 bases). The sample in question was PBMCs from the stem cell graft donor, obtained from the stem cell graft. The TCR originated in a human donor who donated a stem cell graft to a child with acute myeloid leukemia. CDR3 in DNA: TGTGCCAGCAGAACTCCAGGGTCCGGGGCCAACGTCCTGACTTTC. Encoded protein: CASRTPGSGANVLTF. The complete variable domain, with remaining parts taken from reference TRBV28 and TRBJ2-6, reads DVKVTQSSRYLVKRTGEKVFLECVQDMDHENMFWYRQDPGLGLRLIYFSYDVKMKEKGDIPEGYSVSREKKERFSLILESASTNQTSMYLCASRTPGSGANVLTFGAGSRLTVL.